This section outlines one TCR beta chain sequence together with its context. What it recognizes is unknown. This specimen belongs to a study of cytomegalovirus exposure and HLA in healthy donors. On the study more broadly: A preliminary data release comprised around 85 million unique TCRs obtained from HLA-typed donors.

General study results and limits: For most subjects, TCR beta sequences were reported to predict HLA-A and HLA-B alleles with accuracy. Previous analysis showed most TCR beta V segments were productive about 87% or about 30% of the time.

The PCR used 60 Vbeta and 13 Jbeta primers. Clones were sequenced by immunoSEQ multiplex PCR, and TCRdb holds only the in-frame ones, with some missing. The table records almost 90,000 clones, around 85% of them present only once. The CDR3 length is 17 residues. The sequence came from a man between 40 and 49 years old in good health and CMV-seropositive. The source material was PBMCs. The V call is TRBV21-1, the J call TRBJ1-3; the table's D call, TRBD1, has no DNA check behind it. TRBV21-1 is a pseudogene segment. CDR3 amino acids: CASSNQGSSTDGNTIYF. DNA of the CDR3: TGTGCCAGCAGCAACCAGGGGTCGTCGACAGATGGAAACACCATATATTTT.